The subject of this entry is one TCR beta chain. Antigen specificity is unknown. The data derive from a study of identical twins. General study findings and limits: Those out-of-frame alpha sequences shared by twins showed an excess of low generation probability. For cord blood, abundant beta clonotypes had fewer insertions, unlike memory repertoires, which showed none.

V lost 1 base to trimming and J lost 0 bases, with 11 bases between them. CDR1 SGHTA and CDR2 FQGNSA come from the germline V gene. The CDR3 runs 16 residues. Template switching created a universal primer site, and the cDNA included unique molecular identifiers. TCRdb itself ran the 5' RACE reads through MiXCR, one entry per CDR3 protein. The sample yields roughly 1,500,000 distinct CDR3 sequences, under 35% seen once. The sequenced sample consisted of cord blood. The chain has TRBV7-2 and TRBJ2-3; no clear D. This clonotype was sampled from a newborn girl in good health. CDR3 coding DNA: TGTGCCAGCAGCTTAGGAGTACGTCTTAGCACAGATACGCAGTATTTT. Its protein is CASSLGVRLSTDTQYF.